This entry features one TCR beta chain sequence. Antigen specificity is unknown. This specimen comes from a study of graft-versus-host responses after intestinal transplantation. Whole-study context: In this cohort, recipients had multivisceral, liver-intestinal, or isolated intestinal transplants.

Sequencing used immunoSEQ multiplex PCR; TCRdb keeps in-frame clones, though not all of them. The sample contains 90,000 to 95,000 clones, under 95% of which appear only once. The V and J ends lost 0 bases and 6 bases respectively, with 6 bases between them. The CDR3 runs 13 residues. Germline V gene lookup returns CDR1 MGHRA and CDR2 YSYEKL. Study results and limitations: GvH clones turned up in recipient marrow; some had shown up first in ileum or blood.

Sample: unstimulated CD8+ T cells sorted from spleen or lymph node cells, taken before intestinal transplant. The rearrangement uses TRBV4-1 and TRBJ1-5; the D is unclear. The TCR comes from a human donor who received an intestinal transplant. The CDR3 here is CASSQDSGQPQHF. The CDR3 DNA reads as TGCGCCAGCAGCCAAGATTCGGGTCAGCCCCAGCATTTT.